This is a list of T cell receptor beta chains from one sample in a study of metastatic and nonmetastatic thyroid tumors. TCRdb re-called the PCR reads through MiXCR. The sample has approximately 24,000 clones, under 15% seen once. The sample consisted of blood. Receptors originate from a female donor with papillary thyroid cancer or a benign thyroid nodule (not recorded which). Some clones in this sample may be carry-over from other donors' samples. Each CDR3 is given with its conserved first and last residue. D genes are given only for firm matches. Where a row states a size, it is once, few, many or the class of an expanded clone; other rows omit it.

size	D	V	J	DNA	CDR3
.	TRBD1	TRBV6-1	TRBJ2-3	TGTGCCAGCACGGGGCAGGGGGACACAGATACGCAGTATTTT	CASTGQGDTDTQYF
many	TRBD1	TRBV18	TRBJ2-1	TGTGCCAGCACGGGACAGGGGGCAACCAATGAGCAGTTCTTC	CASTGQGATNEQFF
medium-sized	.	TRBV4-1	TRBJ2-7	TGCGCCAGCAGCCAAGTCAGTTTGGGGCAGGTTAGCTCCTACGAGCAGTACTTC	CASSQVSLGQVSSYEQYF
once	.	TRBV10-3	TRBJ1-3	TGTGCCATAAGTGAGTCGCTTCTCCGGGCGGTGGGAGGAAACACCATATATTTT	CAISESLLRAVGGNTIYF
medium-sized	.	TRBV2	TRBJ2-7	TGTGCCAGCAGTGACGACAGCTCCTACGAGCAGTACTTC	CASSDDSSYEQYF
.	TRBD1	TRBV7-9	TRBJ1-2	TGTGCCAGCAGCTCCAGGGGGGGAAGGGATGGCTACACCTTC	CASSSRGGRDGYTF
many	.	TRBV18	TRBJ1-2	TGTGCCAGCTCACCCGGGCGGGCAGACGCCTATGGCTACACCTTC	CASSPGRADAYGYTF
many	TRBD1	TRBV5-4	TRBJ1-2	TGTGCCAGCAGCTTGGGACAGGGCGTCGGCGGCTACACCTTC	CASSLGQGVGGYTF
.	TRBD1	TRBV20-1	TRBJ2-1	TGCAGTTCGCAGGGACAGGGGGCTACTAATGAGCAGTTCTTC	CSSQGQGATNEQFF
medium-sized	.	TRBV7-2	TRBJ2-7	TGTGCCAGCAGCCCTTTAGACACCGAGCAGTACTTC	CASSPLDTEQYF
many	TRBD1	TRBV25-1	TRBJ2-7	TGTGCCAGCAGTGGGACAGGGGGCGAGCAGTACTTC	CASSGTGGEQYF
many	.	TRBV20-1	TRBJ1-2	TGCAGTGCCGGGACGACAGGCTCTTTTGGCTACACCTTC	CSAGTTGSFGYTF
many	.	TRBV6-1	TRBJ2-5	TGTGCCAGCAGTGAAGGAGGGTTAGGGGAGACCCAGTACTTC	CASSEGGLGETQYF
.	TRBD2	TRBV11-2	TRBJ2-7	TGTGCCAGCAGCTTGATTTTAGCGGGAGGGGTGCGTTACGAGCAGTACTTC	CASSLILAGGVRYEQYF